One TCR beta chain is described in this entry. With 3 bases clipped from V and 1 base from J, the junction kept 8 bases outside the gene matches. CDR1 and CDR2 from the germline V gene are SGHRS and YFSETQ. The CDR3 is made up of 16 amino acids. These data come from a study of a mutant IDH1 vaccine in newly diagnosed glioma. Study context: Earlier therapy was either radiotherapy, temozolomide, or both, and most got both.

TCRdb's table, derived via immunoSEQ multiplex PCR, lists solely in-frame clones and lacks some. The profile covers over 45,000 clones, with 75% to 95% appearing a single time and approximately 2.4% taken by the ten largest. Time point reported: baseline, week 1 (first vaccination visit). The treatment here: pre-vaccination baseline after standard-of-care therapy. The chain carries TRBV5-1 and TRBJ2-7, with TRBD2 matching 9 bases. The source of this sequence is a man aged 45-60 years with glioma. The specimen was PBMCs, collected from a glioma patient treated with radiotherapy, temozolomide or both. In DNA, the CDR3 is TGCGCCAGCAGCTCCGGGACTAGCCCGGCTTCCTACGAGCAGTACTTC. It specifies CASSSGTSPASYEQYF.